These 18 T cell receptor beta chains were all obtained from the same sample, sequenced in a study of Ad26.COV2.S vaccination and SARS-CoV-2 variants. TCRdb's copy holds only in-frame clones and misses some; the assay was immunoSEQ multiplex PCR. Altogether 300,000 to 350,000 clones are present, about 90% being singletons, with the ten largest covering about 5%. The treatment is: around 19 received Ad26.COV2.S at low or high dose, single or two shots; about 5 received placebo; per-sample allocation not given. Specimen acquisition occurred on day 63 following the initial vaccine or placebo injection. This sample comprised peripheral blood, obtained in a trial of Ad26.COV2.S vaccine versus placebo. Receptors were obtained from a person between 18 and 65 years old who received the Ad26.COV2.S COVID-19 vaccine or a placebo.

The CDR3 is CASSRTGKTGYGYTF. DNA for the CDR3: TGTGCCAGCAGTAGAACAGGAAAAACGGGGTATGGCTACACCTTC. V gene TRBV6-5 combines with J gene TRBJ1-2; possible D gene TRBD1, 5 bases. This CDR3 has 15 residues. The V end was cut by 5 bases, the J end by 5 bases, with 18 bases between. The germline CDR1 and CDR2 sequences are MNHEY and SVGAGI.

The J gene is TRBJ1-1, the V gene TRBV30; 8 bases are a match to TRBD1. The junction had 13 bases not matched to a gene; V was cut back by 3 bases and J by 4 bases. The CDR3 is 16 amino acids. Germline values: CDR1 GTSNPN, CDR2 SVGIG (reference sequence). The CDR3 sequence: CAWRGPTGVKGTEAFF. As DNA, the CDR3 is TGTGCCTGGAGGGGACCGACAGGGGTTAAGGGCACTGAAGCTTTCTTT.

The CDR3 loop reads CASSPRSDTLNSPLHF. The DNA for the CDR3 is TGTGCCAGCAGCCCCCGAAGTGACACGTTAAATTCACCCCTCCACTTT. The chain carries TRBV9 and TRBJ1-6; D not resolved. This CDR3 has 16 residues. V was trimmed by 4 bases and J by 7 bases, leaving 18 bases between them. CDR1 is SGDLS and CDR2 is YYNGEE in the germline V gene. The full variable domain, in which reference TRBV9 and TRBJ1-6 provide the parts outside the CDR3, is DSGVTQTPKHLITATGQRVTLRCSPRSGDLSVYWYQQSLDQGLQFLIQYYNGEERAKGNILERFSAQQFPDLHSELNLSSLELGDSALYFCASSPRSDTLNSPLHFGNGTRLTVT.

DNA of the CDR3: TGCGCCAGCAGCCAAGATTCGTCTAGCGGAACCTACAATGAGCAGTTCTTC. Protein sequence: CASSQDSSSGTYNEQFF. This sequence joins TRBV4-3 and TRBJ2-1; 7 positions match TRBD2. With V trimmed by 0 bases and J by 2 bases, 7 bases remained unmatched. Per germline, CDR1 LGHNA and CDR2 YSLEER. The CDR3 spans 17 residues.

The chain employs TRBV27 and TRBJ2-3, with 9 nucleotides matching TRBD2. J lost 0 bases, V lost 5 bases, and 9 bases had no gene match. This CDR3 spans 17 amino acids. Germline CDR1 MNHEY, CDR2 SMNVEV (reference sequence). The CDR3 sequence: CASSPLAGLGSTDTQYF. DNA of the CDR3: TGTGCCAGCAGTCCGCTAGCGGGGTTGGGGAGCACAGATACGCAGTATTTT.

This clone was seen only a few times. Different DNA sequences within this sample yield the same CDR3. The chain recombines TRBV18 with TRBJ1-5; D is unresolved. The CDR3 has 13 amino acids. V dropped 3 bases and J dropped 4 bases, with 7 bases sitting between them. The germline gives CDR1 KGHSH, CDR2 LQKENI. The CDR3 is CASSPPGNQPQHF. DNA for the CDR3: TGTGCCAGCTCACCTCCCGGGAATCAGCCCCAGCATTTT.

The chain carries TRBV29-1 and TRBJ1-1, with 9 nucleotides matching TRBD1. Per the germline V gene, CDR1 is SQVTM and CDR2 is ANQGSEA. The CDR3 is 16 amino acids. Trimming cost V 2 bases and J 0 bases; bases outside gene matches: 7. The CDR3: CSVEKTGGLVNTEAFF. CDR3 nucleotide sequence: TGCAGCGTTGAAAAAACAGGGGGCTTGGTGAACACTGAAGCTTTCTTT. The full variable domain, rest sourced from reference TRBV29-1 and TRBJ1-1, is SAVISQKPSRDICQRGTSLTIQCQVDSQVTMMFWYRQQPGQSLTLIATANQGSEATYESGFVIDKFPISRPNLTFSTLTVSNMSPEDSSIYLCSVEKTGGLVNTEAFFGQGTRLTVV.

V gene TRBV12-5 combines with J gene TRBJ2-1, with TRBD1 matching over 7 bases. The V segment lost 9 bases and the J segment 5 bases; nucleotides outside the gene matches: 7. Germline V CDR1 and CDR2: LGHNT, FRNRAP. The CDR3 covers 13 residues. The chain's CDR3 is CASSSGQNNEQFF. The DNA for the CDR3 is TGTGCTAGCTCATCGGGACAGAACAATGAGCAGTTCTTC.

This chain uses TRBV5-4 with TRBJ1-4, with TRBD1 as a possible D gene (5 bases). Germline assignment: CDR1 SGHNT and CDR2 YYREEE (reference sequence). The CDR3 has 15 amino acids. V lost 0 bases and J 1 base, leaving 7 bases between the germline ends. CDR3 loop: CASSLGGQTNEKLFF. CDR3 nucleotide sequence: TGTGCCAGCAGCTTGGGAGGACAAACTAATGAAAAACTGTTTTTT.

CDR3 bases: TGTGCCAGCAGCCCCGGTGGTGGGGGGGTGGTGCAGCCCCAGCATTTT. Residues: CASSPGGGGVVQPQHF. The J gene is TRBJ1-5, the V gene TRBV7-9, with D possibly matching TRBD1 (5 bases). The CDR3 has 16 residues. The V gene's germline CDR1 is SEHNR and CDR2 FQNEAQ (reference sequence). V was trimmed by 5 bases and J by 7 bases, leaving 21 bases between them.

This chain joins TRBV11-3 and TRBJ2-1; the D gene is possibly TRBD1 (6 bases). V was trimmed by 5 bases and J by 4 bases, leaving 15 bases between them. The germline V gene has CDR1 SGHNT and CDR2 YENEEA. The CDR3 length is 15 residues. The CDR3 protein is CASSRDTSAYNEQFF. The CDR3 DNA reads as TGTGCCAGCAGCCGGGACACCTCAGCTTACAATGAGCAGTTCTTC.

The chain combines TRBV12-3 or TRBV12-4 with TRBJ1-2; D not certain. CDR3 length: 13 residues. The ends were cut back, 6 bases at V and 6 bases at J, with 14 bases in the middle. Here the CDR3 reads CASSPRATDGYTF. CDR3 bases: TGTGCCAGCAGCCCAAGGGCAACCGATGGCTACACCTTC.

The chain has TRBV4-3 and TRBJ1-5; D gene unclear. The V and J ends lost 0 bases and 3 bases respectively, with 9 bases between them. The CDR3 sequence is 15 residues long. The germline V gene has CDR1 LGHNA and CDR2 YSLEER. DNA of the CDR3: TGCGCCAGCAGCCAAGATGTCAGTAACAATCAGCCCCAGCATTTT. Its translation: CASSQDVSNNQPQHF.

The rearrangement uses TRBV24-1 and TRBJ2-7; unclear D gene. The CDR3 is made up of 14 amino acids. Per germline, CDR1 KGHDR and CDR2 SFDVKD. V was pared by 3 bases and J by 5 bases, with 13 bases between. CDR3 in amino acids: CATSDGGLDDEQYF. As DNA, the CDR3 is TGTGCCACCAGTGATGGTGGGCTGGATGACGAGCAGTACTTC.

The V and J genes are TRBV27 and TRBJ1-1, with 7 positions matching TRBD1. Trimming removed 6 bases from V and 5 bases from J; junction bases left unmatched: 9. Germline V gives CDR1 MNHEY, CDR2 SMNVEV (reference sequence). The CDR3 runs 14 residues. The CDR3 is CASSPLGTETEAFF. In DNA, the CDR3 is TGTGCCAGCAGCCCACTTGGGACAGAAACTGAAGCTTTCTTT.

The chain joins TRBV19 to TRBJ2-1; 9 nucleotides match TRBD1. The CDR3 is made up of 15 amino acids. The V gene end was trimmed by 5 bases and the J gene end by 5 bases; junction bases not matched to a gene: 7. Germline CDR1 LNHDA, CDR2 SQIVND (reference sequence). The CDR3 is CASSPGTGSHNEQFF. CDR3 nucleotide sequence: TGTGCCAGTAGTCCCGGGACAGGGTCCCACAATGAGCAGTTCTTC. Together with reference TRBV19 and TRBJ2-1, the CDR3 gives the full variable domain: DGGITQSPKYLFRKEGQNVTLSCEQNLNHDAMYWYRQDPGQGLRLIYYSQIVNDFQKGDIAEGYSVSREKKESFPLTVTSAQKNPTAFYLCASSPGTGSHNEQFFGPGTRLTVL.

The rearrangement links TRBV19 to TRBJ2-3; TRBD1 is a possible D gene (5 bases). V was cut by 5 bases and J by 4 bases, with 16 bases left in between. The germline CDR1 and CDR2 sequences are LNHDA and SQIVND (reference sequence). This CDR3 has 15 amino acids. DNA of the CDR3: TGTGCCAGTAGTGTTCCAGGGTGGGCGGCAGATACGCAGTATTTT. Translation: CASSVPGWAADTQYF.

V and J are TRBV7-9 and TRBJ2-7, with 11 bases fitting TRBD2. Trimming at V came to 0 bases and at J to 4 bases, leaving 14 bases not matched to a gene. Germline assignment: CDR1 SEHNR and CDR2 FQNEAQ (reference sequence). The CDR3 is 19 amino acids. CDR3 protein: CASSLALGGRLAGRYEQYV. As DNA, the CDR3 is TGTGCCAGCAGCTTAGCGCTGGGCGGGCGACTAGCGGGACGGTACGAGCAGTACGTC.